This T cell receptor beta chain was identified in a study of shared clonotypes between healthy human individuals. Clones were read by immunoSEQ multiplex PCR, and TCRdb kept only the in-frame ones, dropping some. The sample has a few million clones, 85% to 95% seen once; the top ten hold about 0.37%. Trimming removed 11 bases at V and 5 bases at J, with 15 bases between. The CDR3 has 12 residues. Germline CDR1 is SNHLY and CDR2 is FYNNEI. Specimen: naive CD4+ T cells from PBMCs. Subset noted: CD45RA+ positively selected. The TCR was taken from a man aged 18 to 29 in good health. Some clones in this sample may be carry-over from other donors' samples. The chain uses TRBV2 and TRBJ2-5; TRBD2 is a possible D gene (5 bases). The CDR3 here is CASRESQETQYF. In DNA form, the CDR3 reads TGTGCCTCCCGGGAAAGTCAGGAGACCCAGTACTTC.